Listed below are T cell receptor beta chains from one sample, sequenced in a study of Ad26.COV2.S vaccination and SARS-CoV-2 variants. Produced via immunoSEQ multiplex PCR; TCRdb's table is partial and in-frame only. The sample lists 510,000 or so clones, around 88% occurring once. Specimen: peripheral blood, collected in a trial of Ad26.COV2.S vaccine versus placebo. These receptors all stem from a person between 18 and 59 years old who received the Ad26.COV2.S COVID-19 vaccine or a placebo. The conserved cysteine and the conserved F or W are not part of the CDR3 here. Where a row states a size, it is once, few, many or the class of an expanded clone; other rows omit it.

j_gene | abundance | v_gene | CDR3aa
TRBJ2-7 | NA | TRBV3-1/TRBV3-2 | ASSPVASYEQY
TRBJ2-5 | NA | TRBV28 | ASSFLAGGKTQY
TRBJ2-1 | NA | TRBV9 | ASGTGGQF
TRBJ2-7 | NA | TRBV15 | ATSRTGQVTHEQY
TRBJ2-7 | once | TRBV4-3 | ASSQVVTGDYEQY
TRBJ1-1 | NA | TRBV12-3/TRBV12-4 | ASSWGRGREAF
TRBJ2-1 | NA | TRBV28 | ASSPPTSGRVDEQF
TRBJ2-5 | NA | TRBV30 | AWSDRETQY
TRBJ1-5 | NA | TRBV28 | ASSSTGRRNQPQH
TRBJ2-2 | NA | TRBV5-6 | ASSLVGLAAGELF
TRBJ2-1 | NA | TRBV6-5 | ASRTTGTGGHEQF
TRBJ1-2 | NA | TRBV7-9 | ASSLVGSYYGYT
TRBJ2-1 | NA | TRBV7-3 | ASSNRTSYNEQF
TRBJ1-4 | NA | TRBV27 | ASSLGPATNEKLF
TRBJ1-5 | NA | TRBV30 | AWSGGGSNQPQH
TRBJ1-4 | NA | TRBV28 | ASSFTGVGEKLF
TRBJ1-6 | NA | TRBV7-2 | ASSLARDSPLH
TRBJ2-7 | NA | TRBV9 | ASSVAASSYEQY
TRBJ2-1 | NA | TRBV6-1 | ASSEMGGAANNEQF
TRBJ2-3 | NA | TRBV5-4 | ASSTHGGGRDTQY
TRBJ2-2 | NA | TRBV5-4 | ASSPFTGELF
TRBJ1-3 | NA | TRBV7-2 | ASTPTVGTGGNTIY
TRBJ2-3 | NA | TRBV21-1 | ASSKVRLADTDTQY
TRBJ2-7 | NA | TRBV27 | AIPWEQY
TRBJ1-5 | NA | TRBV24-1 | ATARGGNQPQH
TRBJ2-3 | NA | TRBV4-1 | ASSQDPPRLLTDTQY
TRBJ2-3 | NA | TRBV15 | ATSRDVSLAQY
TRBJ2-5 | NA | TRBV18 | ASSQRLAGGSLTGH